The 9 T cell receptor beta chains reported below all come from one sample, sequenced in a study of PD-L1 blockade in urothelial cancer. TCRdb's table, derived via immunoSEQ multiplex PCR, lists solely in-frame clones and lacks some. The sample records some 53,000 clones, about three quarters being singletons. Described time point: pretreatment peripheral blood. This specimen consisted of PBMCs, obtained around atezolizumab (anti-PD-L1) treatment. These TCRs come from a man aged 70-80 years with urothelial cancer.

The chain is built from TRBV9 and TRBJ1-3, with a tentative D call TRBD1 (5 bases). V dropped 4 bases and J dropped 4 bases, with 15 bases sitting between them. Germline CDR1 and CDR2: SGDLS and YYNGEE. The length of the CDR3 is 15 residues. CDR3 sequence reads: CASSPSRVGGNTIYF. The CDR3 DNA sequence: TGTGCCAGCAGCCCGAGCAGGGTGGGAGGAAACACCATATATTTT.

The chain combines TRBV2 with TRBJ2-1, with 7 bases matching TRBD2. V lost 6 bases to trimming and J lost 1 base; unmatched junction nucleotides: 9. This CDR3 spans 16 amino acids. Germline CDR1 is SNHLY and CDR2 is FYNNEI. The CDR3 region is CASRGSRGNSYNEQFF. The CDR3 DNA reads as TGTGCCAGCAGAGGTTCGCGGGGGAATTCCTACAATGAGCAGTTCTTC.

This clone has a handful of counts. The chain has TRBV7-2 and TRBJ1-2; the match to TRBD1 covers 9 bases. Germline CDR1 SGHTA, CDR2 FQGNSA. V lost 7 bases, J lost 7 bases, and 10 bases stayed unmatched. The CDR3 is 14 residues long. As DNA, the CDR3 is TGTGCCAGCACCCTGGAGTGGGACAGGGTTGGCTACACCTTC. Its protein product is CASTLEWDRVGYTF.

The rearrangement uses TRBV28 and TRBJ1-3; TRBD1 agrees at 8 bases. The CDR3 covers 15 residues. Germline CDR1 MDHEN, CDR2 SYDVKM. V was pared by 2 bases and J by 2 bases, with 2 bases of the junction left unmatched. CDR3 protein: CASSLRTGTGNTIYF. The CDR3 DNA reads as TGTGCCAGCAGTTTACGGACAGGGACTGGAAACACCATATATTTT. The full variable domain, rest sourced from reference TRBV28 and TRBJ1-3, is DVKVTQSSRYLVKRTGEKVFLECVQDMDHENMFWYRQDPGLGLRLIYFSYDVKMKEKGDIPEGYSVSREKKERFSLILESASTNQTSMYLCASSLRTGTGNTIYFGEGSWLTVV.

The count of this clone is one. V and J are TRBV11-2 and TRBJ1-2; D is undetermined. Between the trimmed V and J ends, which lost 1 base and 4 bases, there was a span of 7 bases. The CDR3 is 13 amino acids. Germline V lookup: CDR1 SGHAT, CDR2 FQNNGV. CDR3 DNA: TGTGCCAGCAGCTTAGGGCCTCGCTATGGCTACACCTTC. Its translation: CASSLGPRYGYTF. The variable domain in full, completed from reference TRBV11-2 and TRBJ1-2, reads EAGVAQSPRYKIIEKRQSVAFWCNPISGHATLYWYQQILGQGPKLLIQFQNNGVVDDSQLPKDRFSAERLKGVDSTLKIQPAKLEDSAVYLCASSLGPRYGYTFGSGTRLTVV.

This chain links TRBV29-1 with TRBJ2-7; TRBD2 might be the D (5 bases). This CDR3 contains 11 residues. The V gene lost 4 bases and the J gene lost 4 bases, with 8 bases spanning the gap. CDR1 SQVTM and CDR2 ANQGSEA come from the germline V gene. CDR3 amino acids: CSVGRGYEQYF. CDR3 nucleotides: TGCAGCGTTGGCCGGGGTTACGAGCAGTACTTC.

J is TRBJ2-7 and V is TRBV20-1, with D maybe TRBD1 (6 bases). The CDR3 totals 11 residues. Germline values: CDR1 DFQATT, CDR2 SNEGSKA (reference sequence). V was trimmed by 3 bases and J by 7 bases, leaving 10 bases between them. The CDR3, as DNA: TGCAGTGCTAGTCACAGGGTGGAGCAGTACTTC. It specifies CSASHRVEQYF.

The rearrangement links TRBV27 to TRBJ2-1; perhaps TRBD2 as D (6 bases). The CDR3 is 15 residues long. V was clipped by 1 base and J by 7 bases, with 14 bases between them. Germline V gene lookup returns CDR1 MNHEY and CDR2 SMNVEV (reference sequence). The CDR3 loop is CASSLFRRAGNEQFF. The CDR3 region has the DNA TGTGCCAGCAGTTTATTCAGGAGGGCTGGGAATGAGCAGTTCTTC.

This chain links TRBV7-2 with TRBJ2-7; 7 nucleotides agree with TRBD1. Looked up from germline, CDR1 is SGHTA and CDR2 is FQGNSA. J gave up 0 bases and V 3 bases, and 5 bases lay outside the gene matches. The CDR3 is 15 residues long. CDR3 amino acids: CASSFQTGPSYEQYF. The CDR3 DNA follows: TGTGCCAGCAGCTTCCAGACAGGGCCCTCCTACGAGCAGTACTTC.